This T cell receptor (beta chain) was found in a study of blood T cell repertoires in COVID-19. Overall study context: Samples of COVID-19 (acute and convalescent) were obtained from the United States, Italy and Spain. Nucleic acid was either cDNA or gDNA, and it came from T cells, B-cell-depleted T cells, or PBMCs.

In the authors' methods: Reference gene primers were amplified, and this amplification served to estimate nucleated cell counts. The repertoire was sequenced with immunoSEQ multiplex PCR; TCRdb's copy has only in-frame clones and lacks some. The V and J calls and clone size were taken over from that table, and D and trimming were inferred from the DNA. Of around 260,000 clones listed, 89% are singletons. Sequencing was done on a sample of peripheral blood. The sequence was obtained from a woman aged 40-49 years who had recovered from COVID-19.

The CDR3 coding sequence is TGCGCCAGCAGCGAACGTGGGACACCGAACACCGGGGAGCTGTTTTTT. This encodes CASSERGTPNTGELFF. The chain employs TRBV5-1 and TRBJ2-2; possibly TRBD1 for D (6 bases). With 4 bases removed from V and 0 bases from J, the gap between germline ends came to 13 bases. The CDR3 extends over 16 amino acids. Germline V gene sequence: CDR1 SGHRS, CDR2 YFSETQ. Full variable domain (outside the CDR3, taken from reference TRBV5-1 and TRBJ2-2): KAGVTQTPRYLIKTRGQQVTLSCSPISGHRSVSWYQQTPGQGLQFLFEYFSETQRNKGNFPGRFSGRQFSNSRSEMNVSTLELGDSALYLCASSERGTPNTGELFFGEGSRLTVL.